This T cell receptor (beta chain) derives from a study of shared clonotypes between healthy human individuals. Regarding the study as a whole: Generation probability values for non-shared clonotypes were lower than those for clonotypes shared by all four donors. Larger estimated richness was generally seen in naive subsets than in memory subsets.

Genomic DNA of each subset was evenly split across several immunoSEQ plates. TCRdb's table, derived via immunoSEQ multiplex PCR, lists solely in-frame clones and lacks some. This sample has 2 million or so clones; about 95% occur once, and the top ten carry roughly 1.1%. In the case of this clone: Antigen specificity is unknown.

The CDR3 contains 16 residues. In germline, CDR1 is SGHRS, CDR2 YFSETQ. V shed 4 bases, J shed 3 bases, and the junction held 8 bases outside the gene matches. Naive CD8 cells were CD45RO-negative, positively selected for CCR7, excluding terminally differentiated effector memory CD45RA+ cells. The sequence came from a man between 18 and 29 years old in good health. The J gene is TRBJ2-1, the V gene TRBV5-1; 9 bases map to TRBD2. The specimen sequenced was naive CD8+ T cells sorted from blood. The CDR3 spells CASSHIRTSVYNEQFF. The CDR3 region has the DNA TGCGCCAGCAGCCATATTCGGACTAGCGTCTACAATGAGCAGTTCTTC.